This TCR beta chain was found in a study of T cells after yellow fever vaccination. Study-wide context: Researchers used SMART-Seq v4 Ultra Low Input to prepare fractions that had low cell numbers.

This CDR3 is built from 15 residues. Germline values: CDR1 KGHSH, CDR2 LQKENI. V lost 4 bases and J lost 0; bases outside the gene matches: 6. TCRdb used MiXCR to reprocess the 5' RACE reads, holding one entry per CDR3 protein. The sample holds some 200,000 distinct CDR3 sequences; 11% are singletons and the top ten take 30% to 45%. The source was CD8+ T cells sorted from PBMCs, collected 15 days after the yellow fever booster vaccination. The TCR comes from a man aged 18 to 29 who received the YFV17D yellow fever vaccine. J is TRBJ2-7 and V is TRBV18; 7 bases agree with TRBD2. CDR3: CASSLRRGSSYEQYV. The CDR3 region has the DNA TGTGCCAGCTCACTCCGGCGGGGGAGCTCCTACGAGCAGTACGTC.